These 30 T cell receptor beta chains came from one sample sequenced in a study of siplizumab effects on memory and regulatory T cells. Some clones are missing from TCRdb's copy, which holds only in-frame ones; the method was immunoSEQ multiplex PCR. The sample records some 100,000 clones, more than 85% being singletons. The specimen was CD4+ T cells sorted from blood. These receptors all stem from a human donor in good health. Some clones in this sample may be carry-over from other donors' samples.

V usage is TRBV11-2 and J usage is TRBJ1-2, with D possibly matching TRBD1 (6 bases). CDR1 and CDR2 from the germline V gene are SGHAT and FQNNGV. Trimming removed 6 bases from V and 4 bases from J, with 15 bases in between. The CDR3 is made up of 14 amino acids. The DNA of the CDR3 is TGTGCCAGCAGTCCAAACAGGGAAGGCTATGGCTACACCTTC. Its translation is CASSPNREGYGYTF.

As for this clone: The sample contains more than one DNA sequence encoding this CDR3. The V call is TRBV5-4, the J call TRBJ2-1; 7 bases are shared with TRBD1. The CDR3 runs to 13 residues. The ends lost 0 bases at V and 6 bases at J; junction bases unmatched: 0. The germline V gene encodes CDR1 SGHNT and CDR2 YYREEE (reference sequence). CDR3 loop: CASSLAGGNEQFF. CDR3 DNA: TGTGCCAGCAGCTTGGCAGGGGGCAATGAGCAGTTCTTC.

The chain is built from TRBV19 and TRBJ2-3; 13 bases align to TRBD2. There are 16 residues in the CDR3. Germline loops: CDR1 LNHDA, CDR2 SQIVND (reference sequence). V lost 6 bases to trimming and J lost 3 bases; unmatched junction nucleotides: 6. The CDR3 sequence is CASSNKLAGGTDTQYF. Here the CDR3 DNA reads TGTGCCAGTAGCAACAAACTAGCGGGAGGGACAGATACGCAGTATTTT.

V is TRBV7-3 and J is TRBJ2-1; 12 positions match TRBD2. This CDR3 comprises 15 residues. Unmatched junction bases numbered 4, after V lost 5 bases and J lost 5 bases. Germline V gene sequence: CDR1 SGHTA, CDR2 FQGTGA. This CDR3 reads CASSLGLAGNNEQFF. The CDR3 bases are TGTGCCAGCAGCCTTGGACTAGCGGGGAACAATGAGCAGTTCTTC. The entire variable domain, with the rest obtained from reference TRBV7-3 and TRBJ2-1, is as follows: GAGVSQTPSNKVTEKGKYVELRCDPISGHTALYWYRQSLGQGPEFLIYFQGTGAADDSGLPNDRFFAVRPEGSVSTLKIQRTERGDSAVYLCASSLGLAGNNEQFFGPGTRLTVL.

The chain links TRBV6-5 to TRBJ1-1; possibly TRBD1 for D (5 bases). The CDR3 covers 15 residues. Germline V gene sequence: CDR1 MNHEY, CDR2 SVGAGI. Trimming left V 6 bases short and J 1 base short, with 15 bases between. CDR3 sequence: CASRPNSRENTEAFF. CDR3 sequence (DNA): TGTGCCAGCAGACCGAATAGCAGGGAGAACACTGAAGCTTTCTTT.

This chain connects TRBV5-4 to TRBJ2-2; D call uncertain. V lost 4 bases, J lost 4 bases, and 17 bases lay in between. The CDR3 spans 16 residues. The germline CDR1 and CDR2 sequences are SGHNT and YYREEE (reference sequence). The CDR3 sequence: CASSPGSRVSTGELFF. DNA for the CDR3: TGTGCCAGCAGCCCAGGAAGCCGGGTGAGCACCGGGGAGCTGTTTTTT.

The chain recombines TRBV29-1 with TRBJ2-3; 8 nucleotides line up with TRBD2. The junction had 7 bases not matched to a gene; V was cut back by 2 bases and J by 0 bases. The CDR3 covers 16 residues. Germline CDR1 SQVTM, CDR2 ANQGSEA. The CDR3 DNA is TGCAGCGTTGAACTAGCGGGTAATCCTAGCACAGATACGCAGTATTTT. It specifies CSVELAGNPSTDTQYF.

V is TRBV7-9 and J is TRBJ1-4, with TRBD1 identical over 7 bases. The junction had 6 bases not matched to a gene; V was cut back by 6 bases and J by 5 bases. Germline V gene lookup returns CDR1 SEHNR and CDR2 FQNEAQ (reference sequence). The CDR3 covers 14 residues. Here the CDR3 reads CASSWTGENEKLFF. The CDR3, as DNA: TGTGCCAGCAGTTGGACAGGAGAAAATGAAAAACTGTTTTTT.

This clone was counted only a few times. The chain joins TRBV6-4 to TRBJ2-5, with D possibly TRBD2 on 5 matching bases. CDR3 length equals 13 residues. Trimming removed 4 bases at V and 4 bases at J, with 10 bases between. Germline CDR1 and CDR2: MRHNA and SNTAGT. The CDR3: CASSVGSGETQYF. CDR3 coding DNA: TGTGCCAGCAGTGTTGGGAGTGGAGAGACCCAGTACTTC.

CDR3 amino acids: CASLRSGTYEQYF. The CDR3 DNA is TGTGCCAGTCTACGTTCAGGGACCTACGAGCAGTACTTC. The chain is built from TRBV19 and TRBJ2-7; tentative D call: TRBD1 (5 bases). Germline CDR1 reads LNHDA; CDR2 reads SQIVND (reference sequence). V was pared by 8 bases and J by 2 bases, with 13 bases between. The CDR3 extends over 13 amino acids.

This chain links TRBV5-1 with TRBJ2-1; TRBD2 aligns across 13 bases. The CDR3 totals 18 residues. The V and J ends lost 4 bases and 4 bases, in that order; junction bases with no gene match: 11. Germline lookup yields CDR1 SGHRS and CDR2 YFSETQ. CDR3 amino acids: CASSPGLAGVKRYNEQFF. CDR3 in DNA: TGCGCCAGCAGCCCCGGACTAGCGGGAGTCAAAAGATACAATGAGCAGTTCTTC.

The V and J genes are TRBV7-2 and TRBJ2-1; TRBD2 agrees at 9 bases. V lost 2 bases and J lost 7; bases outside the gene matches: 9. There are 16 residues in the CDR3. Germline CDR1 SGHTA, CDR2 FQGNSA. The CDR3 DNA follows: TGTGCCAGCAGCTTACGCGGGAGGGGTTCTAGGAATGAGCAGTTCTTC. Amino acid sequence: CASSLRGRGSRNEQFF.

J is TRBJ1-1 and V is TRBV9; TRBD1 might be the D (5 bases). V was clipped by 1 base and J by 4 bases, with 11 bases between them. The V gene's germline CDR1 is SGDLS and CDR2 YYNGEE. This CDR3 has 14 amino acids. In DNA, the CDR3 is TGTGCCAGCAGCGTATCCTCGGGGGGCACTGAAGCTTTCTTT. Its protein product is CASSVSSGGTEAFF.

The V and J genes are TRBV7-2 and TRBJ1-5; 7 nucleotides align to TRBD1. Germline CDR1 and CDR2: SGHTA and FQGNSA. V lost 5 bases, J lost 6 bases, and 7 bases stayed unmatched. The length of the CDR3 is 14 residues. CDR3 in amino acids: CASSRDRAGQPQHF. In DNA, the CDR3 is TGTGCCAGCAGCAGAGACAGGGCGGGTCAGCCCCAGCATTTT.

The chain joins TRBV5-1 to TRBJ2-6, with a tentative D call TRBD2 (5 bases). The CDR3 extends over 15 amino acids. CDR1 SGHRS and CDR2 YFSETQ come from the germline V gene. Trimming stripped 0 bases from V and 1 base from J, with 5 bases between. The CDR3 is CASSLGGSGANVLTF. In DNA form, the CDR3 reads TGCGCCAGCAGCTTGGGAGGGTCTGGGGCCAACGTCCTGACTTTC.

The chain combines TRBV5-1 with TRBJ2-1, with D unclear. Germline V gene sequence: CDR1 SGHRS, CDR2 YFSETQ. CDR3 size: 12 residues. Trimming took off 1 base at V and 6 bases at J, with 5 bases between the two ends. CDR3 residues: CASSLLVNEQFF. The CDR3 nucleotides read TGCGCCAGCAGCTTGTTGGTCAATGAGCAGTTCTTC.

The V call is TRBV7-2, the J call TRBJ2-5; no firm D call. V lost 5 bases, J lost 4 bases, and 11 bases lay in between. Germline values: CDR1 SGHTA, CDR2 FQGNSA. CDR3 length: 13 residues. In nucleotides, the CDR3 is TGTGCCAGCAGCCTTCGGATCTCAGAGACCCAGTACTTC. It yields the protein CASSLRISETQYF.

V is TRBV5-6 and J is TRBJ2-7; possibly TRBD1 or TRBD2 for D (6 bases each). Trimming pared 3 bases from V and 4 bases from J, leaving 14 bases between. Germline V gives CDR1 SGHDT, CDR2 YYEEEE. This CDR3 has 14 residues. CDR3 loop: CASSSAGGWYEQYF. CDR3 nucleotide sequence: TGTGCCAGCAGCTCTGCCGGGGGCTGGTACGAGCAGTACTTC. Full variable domain (rest looked up from reference TRBV5-6 and TRBJ2-7): DAGVTQSPTHLIKTRGQQVTLRCSPKSGHDTVSWYQQALGQGPQFIFQYYEEEERQRGNFPDRFSGHQFPNYSSELNVNALLLGDSALYLCASSSAGGWYEQYFGPGTRLTVT.

This chain connects TRBV7-9 to TRBJ2-3, with a possible D match to TRBD2 (6 bases). V was clipped by 0 bases and J by 5 bases, with 18 bases between them. The CDR3 contains 17 residues. The V gene's germline CDR1 is SEHNR and CDR2 FQNEAQ (reference sequence). The CDR3: CASSLALSPSERDTQYF. The DNA of the CDR3 is TGTGCCAGCAGCTTAGCGCTAAGTCCTAGCGAGAGAGATACGCAGTATTTT.

This clone has a handful of counts. V usage is TRBV28 and J usage is TRBJ1-1; D gene uncertain. The CDR3 has 11 amino acids. Germline V gene sequence: CDR1 MDHEN, CDR2 SYDVKM. V lost 7 bases and J lost 9, with 12 bases in between. DNA of the CDR3: TGTGCCAGCATTATAGCGTCGAAAGCTTTCTTT. Protein product: CASIIASKAFF.

V gene TRBV30 combines with J gene TRBJ1-2, with TRBD1 as a possible D gene (6 bases). The CDR3 is 14 amino acids. Germline V gives CDR1 GTSNPN, CDR2 SVGIG (reference sequence). The V end was cut by 5 bases, the J end by 7 bases, with 20 bases between. Here the CDR3 reads CAWEPAVGAGGYTF. CDR3 in DNA: TGTGCCTGGGAGCCGGCCGTGGGGGCGGGTGGCTACACCTTC.

The chain combines TRBV7-3 with TRBJ2-1, with D unresolved. Germline V gives CDR1 SGHTA, CDR2 FQGTGA. This CDR3 comprises 16 residues. Between the trimmed V and J ends, which lost 4 bases and 0 bases, there was a span of 13 bases. The CDR3, as DNA: TGTGCCAGCAGCTCCCGAGCGCGTAGCTCCTACAATGAGCAGTTCTTC. Protein sequence: CASSSRARSSYNEQFF.

This chain links TRBV4-2 with TRBJ2-3; D might be TRBD1 or TRBD2, each matching 6 bases. With 1 base removed from V and 2 bases from J, the gap between germline ends came to 16 bases. The germline CDR1 and CDR2 sequences are LGHNA and YNFKEQ. The CDR3 sequence is 17 residues long. CDR3 bases: TGTGCCAGCAGCCAAGTGCGCGGGACACTTAACACAGATACGCAGTATTTT. It encodes CASSQVRGTLNTDTQYF.

The genes are TRBV11-2 and TRBJ2-2; 12 bases map to TRBD2. Looked up from germline, CDR1 is SGHAT and CDR2 is FQNNGV. The CDR3 length is 18 residues. The trim removed 1 base at V and 1 base at J, leaving 4 bases unmatched. CDR3 nucleotide sequence: TGTGCCAGCAGCTTAGCCCTGACTAGCGGGAGGAACACCGGGGAGCTGTTTTTT. As protein: CASSLALTSGRNTGELFF. Filled out from reference TRBV11-2 and TRBJ2-2, the complete variable domain reads EAGVAQSPRYKIIEKRQSVAFWCNPISGHATLYWYQQILGQGPKLLIQFQNNGVVDDSQLPKDRFSAERLKGVDSTLKIQPAKLEDSAVYLCASSLALTSGRNTGELFFGEGSRLTVL.

This chain joins TRBV19 and TRBJ2-4, with D hard to call. Per the germline V gene, CDR1 is LNHDA and CDR2 is SQIVND (reference sequence). Trimming removed 7 bases from V and 6 bases from J, with 16 bases in between. This CDR3 spans 14 amino acids. Here the CDR3 reads CASNLAMEANIQYF. DNA for the CDR3: TGTGCCAGTAACCTTGCTATGGAAGCAAACATTCAGTACTTC.

This clone was seen a single time. The chain employs TRBV6-5 and TRBJ2-1; 14 nucleotides line up with TRBD2. Germline V CDR1 and CDR2: MNHEY, SVGAGI. The CDR3 covers 15 residues. Losses at the gene ends were 7 bases for V and 7 bases for J; bases not matched to a gene: 6. CDR3 loop: CASIQRTSGRNEQFF. The CDR3 DNA sequence: TGTGCCAGCATCCAAAGGACTAGCGGGAGGAATGAGCAGTTCTTC.

The chain couples TRBV7-2 to TRBJ2-1, with 9 bases fitting TRBD2. This CDR3 spans 16 amino acids. In germline, CDR1 is SGHTA, CDR2 FQGNSA. V lost 4 bases and J lost 2; bases outside the gene matches: 6. The CDR3 sequence is CASSSRTSVPYNEQFF. The DNA for the CDR3 is TGTGCCAGCAGCTCACGGACTAGCGTACCCTACAATGAGCAGTTCTTC. Full variable domain (rest looked up from reference TRBV7-2 and TRBJ2-1): GAGVSQSPSNKVTEKGKDVELRCDPISGHTALYWYRQSLGQGLEFLIYFQGNSAPDKSGLPSDRFSAERTGGSVSTLTIQRTQQEDSAVYLCASSSRTSVPYNEQFFGPGTRLTVL.

The chain is built from TRBV4-1 and TRBJ2-7; D call uncertain. This CDR3 has 12 residues. V gave up 0 bases and J gave up 5 bases, with 5 bases separating them. Germline loops: CDR1 MGHRA, CDR2 YSYEKL. CDR3 loop: CASSQEGNEQYF. The CDR3 DNA sequence: TGCGCCAGCAGCCAAGAAGGGAACGAGCAGTACTTC.

The rearrangement links TRBV19 to TRBJ2-5; D gene unclear. There are 13 residues in the CDR3. The germline V and J ends were trimmed by 4 bases and 4 bases, with 10 bases remaining between them. Germline-derived CDR1 and CDR2 are LNHDA and SQIVND (reference sequence). The CDR3 protein is CASSSLKGETQYF. The CDR3 nucleotides read TGTGCCAGTAGTAGTCTGAAGGGAGAGACCCAGTACTTC.

This sequence joins TRBV7-3 and TRBJ2-5; D tentatively reads TRBD1 or TRBD2 (5 bases each). V gave up 6 bases and J gave up 5 bases, with 19 bases separating them. CDR1 is SGHTA and CDR2 is FQGTGA in the germline V gene. The CDR3 loop spans 15 amino acids. Written as DNA, the CDR3 is TGTGCCAGCAGGGAGCGGTTCCTGGGGGTTGAGACCCAGTACTTC. It specifies CASRERFLGVETQYF.